This T cell receptor beta chain is drawn from a study of early T cells in non-severe SARS-CoV-2 infection. The germline V gene encodes CDR1 SGHTA and CDR2 FQGNSA. V shed 8 bases, J shed 7 bases, and the junction held 10 bases outside the gene matches. This CDR3 is built from 15 residues. This clonotype has just a few counts. Its matching antigen is unknown. Findings of the study overall: The matching step, a VDJdb search, favored anti-spike CD8 responses and missed private and CD4 specificities.

TCRdb ran MiXCR on the 5' RACE reads and lists one entry per CDR3 protein. The top ten hold roughly 6% of the sample, which has about 35,000 distinct CDR3 sequences, about 5.8% seen once. The specimen was whole blood. This sequence joins TRBV7-2 and TRBJ2-2; 10 nucleotides line up with TRBD2. The source is an adult who was a healthcare worker with PCR-confirmed SARS-CoV-2 infection or an uninfected control (not recorded which). CDR3 loop: CASFPQAGGHGELFF. Here the CDR3 DNA reads TGTGCCAGCTTCCCTCAAGCGGGAGGGCACGGGGAGCTGTTTTTT.